A selection of T cell receptor beta chains follows, all from one sample in a study of blood T cell repertoires in COVID-19. Profiled with immunoSEQ multiplex PCR; TCRdb holds only in-frame clones, not every one. The table has under 150,000 clones, about 90% seen once; the top ten hold about 2.3%. The sequenced sample was peripheral blood. The receptors originated from a human donor in a cohort sampled during active COVID-19. Both conserved end residues are trimmed from each CDR3.

v_call	j_call	cdr3_aa
TRBV3-1/TRBV3-2	TRBJ1-6	ASKDRGGGSPLH
TRBV30	TRBJ1-5	AWSPQGRKDQPQH
TRBV7-3	TRBJ2-3	ASSWGQGETDTQY
TRBV2	TRBJ2-5	ASSEEGVGRQGNKETQY
TRBV4-2	TRBJ2-3	ASSQEETSGLDTQY
TRBV7-9	TRBJ1-3	ASSLADRAYNTIY
TRBV9	TRBJ1-4	ASSGGLRYDPEKLF
TRBV28	TRBJ1-1	ASTLPGGGMTEAF
TRBV5-1	TRBJ2-5	ASSLVKTGTGDRETQY
TRBV11-2	TRBJ2-2	ASSPRTGPNTGELF
TRBV2	TRBJ2-2	ASSGNLATTGELF
TRBV21-1	TRBJ1-5	ASSKVVGRSESGNQPQH
TRBV7-2	TRBJ1-1	ASSLAPGQGAF
TRBV5-1	TRBJ2-3	ASSYYSAIDTQY
TRBV28	TRBJ1-1	ASSVNGLNTEAF
TRBV28	TRBJ2-1	ASTYYRGAYNEQF
TRBV19	TRBJ1-5	ASSIRAGGGQPQH
TRBV5-6	TRBJ2-1	ASSLRGFLIYNEQF
TRBV6-6	TRBJ1-1	ASSYDRGTEAF
TRBV4-3	TRBJ2-7	ASSHSGTSSYEQY
TRBV7-9	TRBJ2-3	ASSLIQTDTQY
TRBV6-1	TRBJ1-3	ASSEDRFYSGNTIY
TRBV6-5	TRBJ2-1	ASSYSRGVNNEQF
TRBV4-3	TRBJ1-1	ASSQDRGLRAF
TRBV5-6	TRBJ1-6	ASSLTGGRDSPLH
TRBV7-9	TRBJ1-2	ASSFDGAGYT
TRBV6-5	TRBJ2-2	ASSRDSANTGELF
TRBV28	TRBJ1-2	ASRGQGLSYGYT
TRBV5-1	TRBJ2-5	ASSLLRREQETQY
TRBV2	TRBJ2-1	ASSMTSGIGF
TRBV6-2/TRBV6-3	TRBJ1-1	ASSSADRNTEAF
TRBV6-2/TRBV6-3	TRBJ2-1	ASSYSGTRPNEQF
TRBV5-1	TRBJ1-2	ASSLVGADYGYT
TRBV7-2	TRBJ2-2	ASSLQGARLTGELF
TRBV6-5	TRBJ1-1	ASSPQGVGTEAF
TRBV12-2	TRBJ2-2	ASRLVLGTSGREDTGELF